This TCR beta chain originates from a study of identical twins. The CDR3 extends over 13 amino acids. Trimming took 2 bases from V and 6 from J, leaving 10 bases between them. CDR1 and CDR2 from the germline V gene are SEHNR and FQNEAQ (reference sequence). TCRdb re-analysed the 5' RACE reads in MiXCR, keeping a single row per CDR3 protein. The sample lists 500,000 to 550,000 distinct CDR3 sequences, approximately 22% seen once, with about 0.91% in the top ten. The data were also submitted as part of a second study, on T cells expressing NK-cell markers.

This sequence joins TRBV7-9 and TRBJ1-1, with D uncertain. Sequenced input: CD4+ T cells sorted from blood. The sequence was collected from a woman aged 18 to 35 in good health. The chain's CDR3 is CASSLMGWAEAFF. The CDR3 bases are TGTGCCAGCAGCTTAATGGGTTGGGCTGAAGCTTTCTTT.